This T cell receptor (beta chain) was sequenced during a study of blood T cell repertoires in COVID-19. Study in general: Some COVID-19 samples were acute and others convalescent; all came from the United States, Italy and Spain. T cells, B-cell-depleted T cells, or PBMCs supplied cDNA or gDNA.

The data were produced by immunoSEQ multiplex PCR, yet TCRdb's version contains in-frame clones alone and is incomplete. The data hold about 310,000 clones, with around 86% observed a single time. CDR1 is MGHDK, CDR2 SYGVNS, per germline. The ends lost 1 base at V and 0 bases at J; junction bases unmatched: 0. The length of the CDR3 is 14 residues. This TCR came from a middle-aged man with active or convalescent COVID-19. The chain combines TRBV25-1 with TRBJ2-7; 7 nucleotides line up with TRBD1. Specimen: peripheral blood. The CDR3 sequence: CASSESGGSYEQYF. The CDR3, as DNA: TGTGCCAGCAGTGAATCAGGGGGCTCCTACGAGCAGTACTTC.